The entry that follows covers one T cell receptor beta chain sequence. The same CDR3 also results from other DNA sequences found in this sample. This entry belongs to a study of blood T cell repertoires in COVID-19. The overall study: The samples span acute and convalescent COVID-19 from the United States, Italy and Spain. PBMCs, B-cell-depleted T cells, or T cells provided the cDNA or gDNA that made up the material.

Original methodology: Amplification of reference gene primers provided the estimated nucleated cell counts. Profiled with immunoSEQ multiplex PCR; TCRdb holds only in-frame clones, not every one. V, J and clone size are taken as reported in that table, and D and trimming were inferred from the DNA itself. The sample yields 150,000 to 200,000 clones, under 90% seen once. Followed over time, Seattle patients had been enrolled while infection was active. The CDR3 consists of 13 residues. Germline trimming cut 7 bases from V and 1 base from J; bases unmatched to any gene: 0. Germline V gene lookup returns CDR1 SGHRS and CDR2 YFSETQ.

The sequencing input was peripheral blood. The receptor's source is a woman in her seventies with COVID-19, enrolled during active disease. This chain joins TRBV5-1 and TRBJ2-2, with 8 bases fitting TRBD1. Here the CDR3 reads CASGTGNTGELFF. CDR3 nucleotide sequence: TGCGCCAGCGGGACAGGGAACACCGGGGAGCTGTTTTTT. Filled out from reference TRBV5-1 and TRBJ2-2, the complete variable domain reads KAGVTQTPRYLIKTRGQQVTLSCSPISGHRSVSWYQQTPGQGLQFLFEYFSETQRNKGNFPGRFSGRQFSNSRSEMNVSTLELGDSALYLCASGTGNTGELFFGEGSRLTVL.